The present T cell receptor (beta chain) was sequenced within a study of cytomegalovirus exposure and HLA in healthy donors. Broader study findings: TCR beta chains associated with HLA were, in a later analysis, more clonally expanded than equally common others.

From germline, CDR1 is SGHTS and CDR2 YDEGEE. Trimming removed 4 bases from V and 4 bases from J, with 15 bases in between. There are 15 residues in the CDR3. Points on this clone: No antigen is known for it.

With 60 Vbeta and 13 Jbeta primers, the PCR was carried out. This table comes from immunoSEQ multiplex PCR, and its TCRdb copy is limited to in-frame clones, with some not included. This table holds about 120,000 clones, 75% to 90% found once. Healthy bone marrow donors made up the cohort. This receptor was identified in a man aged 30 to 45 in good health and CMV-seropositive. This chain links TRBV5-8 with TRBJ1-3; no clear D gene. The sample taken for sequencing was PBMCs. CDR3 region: CASSPSGSLGNTIYF. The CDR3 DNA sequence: TGTGCCAGCAGCCCGTCGGGGTCACTCGGAAACACCATATATTTT.